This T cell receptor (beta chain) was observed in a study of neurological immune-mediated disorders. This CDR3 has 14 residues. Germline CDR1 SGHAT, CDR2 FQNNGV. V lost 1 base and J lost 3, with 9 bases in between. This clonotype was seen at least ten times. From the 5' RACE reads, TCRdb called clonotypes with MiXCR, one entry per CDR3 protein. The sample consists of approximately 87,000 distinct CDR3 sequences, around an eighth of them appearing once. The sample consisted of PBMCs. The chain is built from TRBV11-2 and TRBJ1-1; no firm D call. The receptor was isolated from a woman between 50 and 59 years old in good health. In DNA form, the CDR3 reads TGTGCCAGCAGCTTAGCGGGTAGTCACACTGAAGCTTTCTTT. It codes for CASSLAGSHTEAFF.